Listed below are T cell receptor beta chains from one sample, sequenced in a study of blood T cells in healthy people across ages. One entry per CDR3 protein results from TCRdb running MiXCR on the 5' RACE reads. In the table there are 1,100,000 or so distinct CDR3 sequences, 40% to 45% of which are singletons. Sequenced: blood. The source of these receptors is a woman aged 60 to 75 in good health. CDR3s include the opening cysteine and the closing phenylalanine or tryptophan. The D gene is left open where the match is weak. Size values are once, few and many counts, or a class for expanded clones, and some rows have none.

abundance: -
v_gene: TRBV12-3/TRBV12-4
j_gene: TRBJ2-7
d_gene: -
CDR3aa: CASSRGASSCEQYF
CDR3nt: TGTGCCAGCAGTCGGGGGGCGTCCTCCTGCGAGCAGTACTTC

abundance: -
v_gene: TRBV24-1
j_gene: TRBJ2-7
d_gene: -
CDR3aa: CATSDQGTEYNEQYF
CDR3nt: TGTGCCACCAGTGATCAGGGCACAGAATACAATGAGCAGTACTTC

abundance: -
v_gene: TRBV7-7
j_gene: TRBJ1-5
d_gene: -
CDR3aa: CASSPYNSNQPQHF
CDR3nt: TGTGCCAGCAGCCCGTACAATAGCAATCAGCCCCAGCATTTT

abundance: -
v_gene: TRBV27
j_gene: TRBJ2-5
d_gene: TRBD2
CDR3aa: CASNLLAGYEQYF
CDR3nt: TGTGCCAGCAATTTACTAGCGGGATATGAGCAGTACTTC

abundance: -
v_gene: TRBV6-1
j_gene: TRBJ2-7
d_gene: TRBD1
CDR3aa: CAAGTGLYEQYF
CDR3nt: TGTGCTGCCGGGACAGGGCTCTACGAGCAGTACTTC

abundance: few
v_gene: TRBV13
j_gene: TRBJ2-1
d_gene: -
CDR3aa: CASSTQTEKQFF
CDR3nt: TGTGCCAGCAGCACCCAGACGGAGAAGCAGTTCTTC

abundance: -
v_gene: TRBV5-1
j_gene: TRBJ1-2
d_gene: -
CDR3aa: CASSSYGPTYGYTF
CDR3nt: TGCGCCAGCAGCTCCTATGGGCCAACTTATGGCTACACCTTC

abundance: -
v_gene: TRBV7-9
j_gene: TRBJ1-5
d_gene: -
CDR3aa: CASSEGGGLGQPQHF
CDR3nt: TGTGCCAGCAGCGAAGGAGGGGGTCTGGGTCAGCCCCAGCATTTT

abundance: -
v_gene: TRBV20-1
j_gene: TRBJ2-3
d_gene: -
CDR3aa: CSARDFGIGADTQYF
CDR3nt: TGCAGTGCTAGAGATTTCGGGATTGGGGCAGATACGCAGTATTTT

abundance: -
v_gene: TRBV18
j_gene: TRBJ2-6
d_gene: -
CDR3aa: CASSPSQSSGANVLTF
CDR3nt: TGTGCCAGCTCACCATCCCAGAGCTCTGGGGCCAACGTCCTGACTTTC

abundance: few
v_gene: TRBV20-1
j_gene: TRBJ2-5
d_gene: -
CDR3aa: CSARSLHSQETQYF
CDR3nt: TGCAGTGCTAGGTCCCTCCACTCACAAGAGACCCAGTACTTC

abundance: few
v_gene: TRBV4-2
j_gene: TRBJ2-7
d_gene: -
CDR3aa: CASSQERVDSYEQYF
CDR3nt: TGTGCCAGCAGCCAGGAACGCGTAGACTCCTACGAGCAGTACTTC

abundance: -
v_gene: TRBV7-2
j_gene: TRBJ2-5
d_gene: TRBD2
CDR3aa: CASSTTSGRQQYF
CDR3nt: TGTGCCAGCAGCACCACTAGCGGGAGGCAACAGTACTTC

abundance: once
v_gene: TRBV4-2
j_gene: TRBJ1-4
d_gene: -
CDR3aa: CASSQDREKLFF
CDR3nt: TGTGCCAGCAGCCAAGACCGGGAAAAACTGTTTTTT

abundance: -
v_gene: TRBV6-5
j_gene: TRBJ2-7
d_gene: TRBD2
CDR3aa: CASSPFSGKYEQYF
CDR3nt: TGTGCCAGCAGTCCCTTTAGCGGGAAGTACGAGCAGTACTTC

abundance: -
v_gene: TRBV25-1
j_gene: TRBJ2-3
d_gene: -
CDR3aa: CASSEGGLTSTDTQYF
CDR3nt: TGTGCCAGCAGTGAAGGAGGACTAACGAGCACAGATACGCAGTATTTT

abundance: -
v_gene: TRBV9
j_gene: TRBJ2-5
d_gene: -
CDR3aa: CASSVGGSLYNEQYF
CDR3nt: TGTGCCAGCAGCGTTGGGGGGAGTTTGTACAATGAGCAGTACTTC

abundance: -
v_gene: TRBV27
j_gene: TRBJ2-7
d_gene: -
CDR3aa: CASSFFRGDEQYF
CDR3nt: TGTGCCAGCAGTTTTTTTAGGGGGGACGAGCAGTACTTC

abundance: few
v_gene: TRBV5-1
j_gene: TRBJ2-3
d_gene: TRBD2
CDR3aa: CASSETSSGSTDTQYF
CDR3nt: TGCGCCAGCAGCGAGACGTCTAGCGGTAGCACAGATACGCAGTATTTT

abundance: -
v_gene: TRBV11-3
j_gene: TRBJ2-3
d_gene: -
CDR3aa: CASSHTVGPGDTQYF
CDR3nt: TGTGCCAGCAGCCATACGGTCGGACCCGGGGATACGCAGTATTTT

abundance: -
v_gene: TRBV3-1
j_gene: TRBJ2-7
d_gene: -
CDR3aa: CASSQSQGEQYF
CDR3nt: TGTGCCAGCAGCCAATCCCAGGGGGAGCAGTACTTC

abundance: once
v_gene: TRBV6-5
j_gene: TRBJ1-6
d_gene: -
CDR3aa: CASSYRVGGSTPLHF
CDR3nt: TGTGCCAGCAGTTACCGGGTCGGGGGGTCGACACCCCTCCACTTT

abundance: few
v_gene: TRBV6-5
j_gene: TRBJ2-7
d_gene: -
CDR3aa: CASSYFDGSYEQYF
CDR3nt: TGTGCCAGCAGTTACTTCGACGGATCCTACGAGCAGTACTTC

abundance: -
v_gene: TRBV28
j_gene: TRBJ2-1
d_gene: -
CDR3aa: CASYIYEQFF
CDR3nt: TGTGCCAGTTATATCTATGAGCAGTTCTTC

abundance: few
v_gene: TRBV7-2
j_gene: TRBJ2-7
d_gene: TRBD2
CDR3aa: CASSPGLARAEQYF
CDR3nt: TGTGCCAGCAGCCCGGGACTAGCTCGAGCCGAGCAGTACTTC

abundance: -
v_gene: TRBV3-1
j_gene: TRBJ2-7
d_gene: -
CDR3aa: CASSQKHHPYEQYF
CDR3nt: TGTGCCAGCAGCCAAAAACACCACCCCTACGAGCAGTACTTC

abundance: few
v_gene: TRBV29-1
j_gene: TRBJ2-7
d_gene: TRBD1
CDR3aa: CSVSLGRQGASGEQYF
CDR3nt: TGCAGCGTTAGTCTGGGGAGACAGGGGGCTTCAGGCGAGCAGTACTTC

abundance: few
v_gene: TRBV11-2
j_gene: TRBJ2-2
d_gene: TRBD2
CDR3aa: CASSKGLAVNTGELFF
CDR3nt: TGTGCCAGCAGCAAGGGACTAGCGGTGAACACCGGGGAGCTGTTTTTT

abundance: -
v_gene: TRBV7-9
j_gene: TRBJ1-5
d_gene: -
CDR3aa: CASSIQGGNQPQHF
CDR3nt: TGTGCCAGCAGCATACAGGGTGGCAATCAGCCCCAGCATTTT

abundance: few
v_gene: TRBV21-1
j_gene: TRBJ2-3
d_gene: -
CDR3aa: CASSIKRYTDTQYF
CDR3nt: TGTGCCAGCAGCATCAAGCGGTACACAGATACGCAGTATTTT

abundance: -
v_gene: TRBV27
j_gene: TRBJ2-7
d_gene: -
CDR3aa: CASSLYRGDSSYEQYF
CDR3nt: TGTGCCAGCAGTTTATATAGGGGGGACTCCTCCTACGAGCAGTACTTC

abundance: -
v_gene: TRBV4-2
j_gene: TRBJ2-1
d_gene: -
CDR3aa: CASSQEERYNEQFF
CDR3nt: TGTGCCAGCAGCCAAGAGGAGCGGTACAATGAGCAGTTCTTC

abundance: -
v_gene: TRBV18
j_gene: TRBJ1-2
d_gene: -
CDR3aa: CASSPGYRYGYTF
CDR3nt: TGTGCCAGCTCACCAGGCTATCGCTATGGCTACACCTTC

abundance: -
v_gene: TRBV24-1
j_gene: TRBJ2-1
d_gene: TRBD2
CDR3aa: CATSDGRRREKYNEQFF
CDR3nt: TGTGCCACCAGTGACGGGAGGCGGCGGGAGAAGTACAATGAGCAGTTCTTC

abundance: few
v_gene: TRBV7-6
j_gene: TRBJ2-1
d_gene: -
CDR3aa: CASSQNRGEQFF
CDR3nt: TGTGCCAGCAGCCAAAACCGGGGAGAGCAGTTCTTC

abundance: -
v_gene: TRBV5-4
j_gene: TRBJ1-2
d_gene: -
CDR3aa: CASSLEGADLNYGYTF
CDR3nt: TGTGCCAGCAGCTTGGAAGGGGCCGACCTAAACTATGGCTACACCTTC

abundance: few
v_gene: TRBV2
j_gene: TRBJ2-4
d_gene: TRBD1
CDR3aa: CASSDKTGGGQDIQYF
CDR3nt: TGTGCCAGCAGCGATAAGACAGGGGGGGGCCAGGACATTCAGTACTTC

abundance: -
v_gene: TRBV20-1
j_gene: TRBJ2-7
d_gene: -
CDR3aa: CSAKVGLATYEQYF
CDR3nt: TGCAGTGCCAAAGTGGGACTGGCGACCTACGAGCAGTACTTC

abundance: -
v_gene: TRBV20-1
j_gene: TRBJ2-7
d_gene: TRBD2
CDR3aa: CSASSSGLYNEQYF
CDR3nt: TGCAGTGCTAGTTCTAGCGGCCTCTACAATGAGCAGTACTTC

abundance: -
v_gene: TRBV28
j_gene: TRBJ1-3
d_gene: -
CDR3aa: CASSLPGHPSSGNTIYF
CDR3nt: TGTGCCAGCAGCCTCCCGGGACACCCGAGCTCTGGAAACACCATATATTTT

abundance: few
v_gene: TRBV6-4
j_gene: TRBJ2-3
d_gene: TRBD2
CDR3aa: CASSLAGETDTQYF
CDR3nt: TGTGCCAGCAGTCTCGCGGGGGAGACAGATACGCAGTATTTT

abundance: -
v_gene: TRBV6-5
j_gene: TRBJ1-1
d_gene: TRBD1
CDR3aa: CASSVRDRVNEAFF
CDR3nt: TGTGCCAGCAGTGTCCGGGACAGGGTTAATGAAGCTTTCTTT

abundance: -
v_gene: TRBV21-1
j_gene: TRBJ2-3
d_gene: -
CDR3aa: CASSKAGRIITDTQYF
CDR3nt: TGTGCCAGCAGCAAAGCTGGGCGGATCATTACAGATACGCAGTATTTT

abundance: -
v_gene: TRBV7-2
j_gene: TRBJ2-5
d_gene: -
CDR3aa: CASSLLVLKVRQETQYF
CDR3nt: TGTGCCAGCAGCTTATTGGTGCTCAAGGTCCGCCAAGAGACCCAGTACTTC

abundance: -
v_gene: TRBV12-3/TRBV12-4
j_gene: TRBJ1-4
d_gene: -
CDR3aa: CASSLSRSFNEKLFF
CDR3nt: TGTGCCAGCAGTTTATCCAGGAGCTTTAATGAAAAACTGTTTTTT

abundance: many
v_gene: TRBV27
j_gene: TRBJ2-1
d_gene: TRBD1
CDR3aa: CASSFLSGQGRRNEQFF
CDR3nt: TGTGCCAGCAGTTTCCTGAGCGGACAGGGGAGGAGGAATGAGCAGTTCTTC

abundance: -
v_gene: TRBV7-9
j_gene: TRBJ2-1
d_gene: -
CDR3aa: CASSSGPLTGGQFF
CDR3nt: TGTGCCAGCAGCTCGGGACCCCTCACTGGTGGGCAGTTCTTC

abundance: -
v_gene: TRBV29-1
j_gene: TRBJ1-1
d_gene: TRBD1
CDR3aa: CSGIYGQVPTEAFF
CDR3nt: TGCAGCGGCATTTATGGACAGGTCCCCACTGAAGCTTTCTTT

abundance: many
v_gene: TRBV29-1
j_gene: TRBJ2-7
d_gene: -
CDR3aa: CSVLWDIGRQYF
CDR3nt: TGCAGCGTACTTTGGGACATCGGTCGTCAGTACTTC

abundance: few
v_gene: TRBV6-5
j_gene: TRBJ2-3
d_gene: TRBD2
CDR3aa: CASRPAGAATDTQYF
CDR3nt: TGTGCCAGCAGACCAGCGGGAGCGGCCACAGATACGCAGTATTTT

abundance: once
v_gene: TRBV7-8
j_gene: TRBJ2-7
d_gene: -
CDR3aa: CASSREGGFSYEQYF
CDR3nt: TGTGCCAGCAGCCGGGAAGGCGGATTTTCCTACGAGCAGTACTTC

abundance: -
v_gene: TRBV29-1
j_gene: TRBJ2-7
d_gene: -
CDR3aa: CSAGTGSSYEQYF
CDR3nt: TGCAGTGCGGGCACCGGGAGCTCCTACGAGCAGTACTTC

abundance: once
v_gene: TRBV27
j_gene: TRBJ2-2
d_gene: -
CDR3aa: CASSLWGSGRAGSNTGELFF
CDR3nt: TGTGCCAGCAGTTTATGGGGGTCAGGACGAGCAGGTTCGAACACCGGGGAGCTGTTTTTT

abundance: few
v_gene: TRBV7-8
j_gene: TRBJ2-7
d_gene: -
CDR3aa: CASSLSRSGEQYF
CDR3nt: TGTGCCAGCAGCCTTAGCCGGAGTGGTGAGCAGTACTTC

abundance: few
v_gene: TRBV6-5
j_gene: TRBJ1-2
d_gene: -
CDR3aa: CASSFLLGAAYGYTF
CDR3nt: TGTGCCAGCAGTTTCCTATTAGGGGCAGCCTATGGCTACACCTTC